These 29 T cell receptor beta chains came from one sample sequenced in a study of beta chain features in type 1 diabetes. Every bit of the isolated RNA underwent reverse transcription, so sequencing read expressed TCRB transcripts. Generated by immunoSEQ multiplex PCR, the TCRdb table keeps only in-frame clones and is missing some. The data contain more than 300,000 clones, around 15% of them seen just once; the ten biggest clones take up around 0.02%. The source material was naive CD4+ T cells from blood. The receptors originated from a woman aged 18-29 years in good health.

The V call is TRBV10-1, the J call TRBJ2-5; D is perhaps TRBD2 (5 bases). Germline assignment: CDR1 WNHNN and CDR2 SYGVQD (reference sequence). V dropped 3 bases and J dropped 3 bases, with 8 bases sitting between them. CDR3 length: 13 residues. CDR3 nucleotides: TGCGCCAGCAGTGATCCGGGGAAAGAGACCCAGTACTTC. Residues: CASSDPGKETQYF.

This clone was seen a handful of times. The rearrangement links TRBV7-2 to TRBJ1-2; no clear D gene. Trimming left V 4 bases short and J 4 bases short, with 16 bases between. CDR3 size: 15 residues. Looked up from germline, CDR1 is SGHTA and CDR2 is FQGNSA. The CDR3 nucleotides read TGTGCCAGCAGCTCCCCGGGTGAAGTCGGCTATGGCTACACCTTC. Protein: CASSSPGEVGYGYTF.

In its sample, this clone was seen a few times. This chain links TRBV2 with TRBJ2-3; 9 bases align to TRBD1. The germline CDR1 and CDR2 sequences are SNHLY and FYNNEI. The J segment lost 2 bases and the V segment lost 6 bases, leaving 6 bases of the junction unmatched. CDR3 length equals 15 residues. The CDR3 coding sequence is TGTGCCAGCAGCGGGACAGGGACAAACACAGATACGCAGTATTTT. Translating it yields CASSGTGTNTDTQYF.

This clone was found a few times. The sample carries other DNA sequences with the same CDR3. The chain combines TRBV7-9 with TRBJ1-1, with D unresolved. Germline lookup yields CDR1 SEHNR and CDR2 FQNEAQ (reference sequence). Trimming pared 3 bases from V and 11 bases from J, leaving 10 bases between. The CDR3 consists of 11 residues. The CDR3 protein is CASSFGTEAFF. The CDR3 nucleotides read TGTGCCAGCAGCTTCGGTACAGAGGCTTTCTTT.

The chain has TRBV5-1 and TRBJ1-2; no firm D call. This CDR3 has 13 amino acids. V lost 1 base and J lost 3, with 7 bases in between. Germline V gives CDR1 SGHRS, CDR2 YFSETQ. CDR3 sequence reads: CASSLMGDYGYTF. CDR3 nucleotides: TGCGCCAGCAGCTTGATGGGAGACTATGGCTACACCTTC.

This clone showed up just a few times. The CDR3 loop reads CASSSYTGDGYTF. CDR3 sequence (DNA): TGTGCCAGCAGCTCTTATACAGGGGATGGCTACACCTTC. V usage is TRBV11-1 and J usage is TRBJ1-2; 7 positions match TRBD1. CDR3 length equals 13 residues. After removal of 4 bases from V and 6 bases from J, the junction contained 5 bases not matched to a gene. Germline V gives CDR1 SGHAT, CDR2 FQDESV (reference sequence). The entire variable domain, with the rest obtained from reference TRBV11-1 and TRBJ1-2, is as follows: EAEVAQSPRYKITEKSQAVAFWCDPISGHATLYWYRQILGQGPELLVQFQDESVVDDSQLPKDRFSAERLKGVDSTLKIQPAELGDSAMYLCASSSYTGDGYTFGSGTRLTVV.

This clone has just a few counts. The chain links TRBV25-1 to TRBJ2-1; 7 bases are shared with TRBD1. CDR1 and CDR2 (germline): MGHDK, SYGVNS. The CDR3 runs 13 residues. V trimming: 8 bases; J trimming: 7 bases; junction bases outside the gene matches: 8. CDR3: CASRRQGGNEQFF. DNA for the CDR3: TGTGCCAGCCGAAGACAGGGTGGGAATGAGCAGTTCTTC.

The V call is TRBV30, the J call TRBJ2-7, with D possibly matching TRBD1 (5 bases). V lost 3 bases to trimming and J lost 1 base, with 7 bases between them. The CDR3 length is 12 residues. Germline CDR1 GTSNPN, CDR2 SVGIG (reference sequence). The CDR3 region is CAWSRESYEQYF. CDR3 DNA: TGTGCCTGGAGCAGGGAATCCTACGAGCAGTACTTC. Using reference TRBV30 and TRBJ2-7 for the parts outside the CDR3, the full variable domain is SQTIHQWPATLVQPVGSPLSLECTVEGTSNPNLYWYRQAAGRGLQLLFYSVGIGQISSEVPQNLSASRPQDRQFILSSKKLLLSDSGFYLCAWSRESYEQYFGPGTRLTVT.

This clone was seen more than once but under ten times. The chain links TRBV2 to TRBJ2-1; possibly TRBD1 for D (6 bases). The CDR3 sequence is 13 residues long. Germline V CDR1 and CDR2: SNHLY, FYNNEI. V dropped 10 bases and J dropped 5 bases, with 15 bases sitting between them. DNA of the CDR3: TGTGCCAACCGCCGGGACATAAACAATGAGCAGTTCTTC. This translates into CANRRDINNEQFF. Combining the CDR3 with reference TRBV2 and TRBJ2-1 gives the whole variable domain EPEVTQTPSHQVTQMGQEVILRCVPISNHLYFYWYRQILGQKVEFLVSFYNNEISEKSEIFDDQFSVERPDGSNFTLKIRSTKLEDSAMYFCANRRDINNEQFFGPGTRLTVL.

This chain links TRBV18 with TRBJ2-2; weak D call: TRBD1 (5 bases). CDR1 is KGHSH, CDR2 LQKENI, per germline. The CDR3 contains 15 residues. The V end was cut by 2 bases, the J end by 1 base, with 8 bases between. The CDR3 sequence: CASSPAQGNTGELFF. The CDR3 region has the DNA TGTGCCAGCTCACCAGCCCAGGGGAACACCGGGGAGCTGTTTTTT.

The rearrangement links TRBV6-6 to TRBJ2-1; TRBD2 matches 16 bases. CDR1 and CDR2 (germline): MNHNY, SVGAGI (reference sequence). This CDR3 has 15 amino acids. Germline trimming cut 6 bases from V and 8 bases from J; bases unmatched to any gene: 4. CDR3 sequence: CASSSGTSGRDEQFF. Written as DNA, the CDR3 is TGTGCCAGCAGCTCCGGGACTAGCGGGAGGGATGAGCAGTTCTTC.

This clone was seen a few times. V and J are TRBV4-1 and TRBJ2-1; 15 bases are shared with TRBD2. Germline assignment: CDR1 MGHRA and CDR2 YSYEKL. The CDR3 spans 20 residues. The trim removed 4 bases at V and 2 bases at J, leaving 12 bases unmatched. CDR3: CASSPLPGTSGRTAYNEQFF. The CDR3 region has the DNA TGCGCCAGCAGCCCCCTTCCCGGGACTAGCGGGAGGACCGCCTACAATGAGCAGTTCTTC.

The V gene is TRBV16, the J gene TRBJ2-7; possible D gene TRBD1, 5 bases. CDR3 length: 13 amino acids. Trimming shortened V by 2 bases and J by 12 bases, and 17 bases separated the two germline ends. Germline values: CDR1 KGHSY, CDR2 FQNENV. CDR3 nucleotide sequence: TGTGCCAGCAGCCAACCGGACACTTTTGGTCGGTACTTC. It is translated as CASSQPDTFGRYF.

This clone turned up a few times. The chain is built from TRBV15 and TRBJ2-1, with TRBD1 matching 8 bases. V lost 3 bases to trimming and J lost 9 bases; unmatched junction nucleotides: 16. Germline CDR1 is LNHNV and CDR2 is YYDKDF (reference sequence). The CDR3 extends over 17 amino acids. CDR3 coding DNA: TGTGCCACCAGCAGTCGGGGCGTACAGGGGGTTGGGTTTGAGCAGTTCTTC. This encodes CATSSRGVQGVGFEQFF.

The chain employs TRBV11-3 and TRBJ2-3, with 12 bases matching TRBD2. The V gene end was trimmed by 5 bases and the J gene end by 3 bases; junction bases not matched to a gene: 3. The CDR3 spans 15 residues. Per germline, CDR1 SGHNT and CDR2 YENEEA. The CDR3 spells CASSVGTSGTDTQYF. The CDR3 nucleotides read TGTGCCAGCAGCGTCGGGACTAGCGGGACAGATACGCAGTATTTT.

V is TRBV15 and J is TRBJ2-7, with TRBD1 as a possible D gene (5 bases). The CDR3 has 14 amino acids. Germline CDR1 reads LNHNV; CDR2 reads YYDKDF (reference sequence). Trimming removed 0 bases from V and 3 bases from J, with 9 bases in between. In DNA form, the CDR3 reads TGTGCCACCAGCAGAGACAGGGCCAACTACGAGCAGTACTTC. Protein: CATSRDRANYEQYF.

CDR3 in DNA: TGTGCCAGCAGTTGGACAGCTACAAACTATGGCTACACCTTC. Its translation is CASSWTATNYGYTF. The rearrangement links TRBV28 to TRBJ1-2; tentative D call: TRBD1 (6 bases). V gave up 4 bases and J gave up 2 bases, with 11 bases separating them. CDR3 length: 14 residues. Germline CDR1 reads MDHEN; CDR2 reads SYDVKM.

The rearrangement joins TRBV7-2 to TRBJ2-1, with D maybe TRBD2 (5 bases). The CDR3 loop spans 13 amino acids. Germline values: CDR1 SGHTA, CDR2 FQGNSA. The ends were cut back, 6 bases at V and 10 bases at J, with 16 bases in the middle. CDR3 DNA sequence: TGTGCCAGCAGGGAACATTGGACTGGCGAGCAGTTCTTC. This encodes CASREHWTGEQFF.

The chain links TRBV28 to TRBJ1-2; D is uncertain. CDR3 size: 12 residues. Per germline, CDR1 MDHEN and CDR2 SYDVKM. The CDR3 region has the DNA TGTGGGGTAATTAACCAGGTCTATGGCTACACCTTC. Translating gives CGVINQVYGYTF.

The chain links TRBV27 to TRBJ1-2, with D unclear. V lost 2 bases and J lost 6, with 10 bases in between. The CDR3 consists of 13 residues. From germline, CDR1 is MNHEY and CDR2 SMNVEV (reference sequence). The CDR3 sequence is CASSLGGYDGYTF. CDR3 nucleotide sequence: TGTGCCAGCAGTTTAGGAGGTTATGATGGCTACACCTTC.

CDR3 nucleotides: TGTGCCTGGAGTTTTCTCCAAGAGACCCAGTACTTC. Protein sequence: CAWSFLQETQYF. The chain recombines TRBV30 with TRBJ2-5, with D uncertain. Germline V gene sequence: CDR1 GTSNPN, CDR2 SVGIG (reference sequence). The CDR3 totals 12 residues. V was shortened by 2 bases and J by 1 base, with 5 bases between the two germline ends.

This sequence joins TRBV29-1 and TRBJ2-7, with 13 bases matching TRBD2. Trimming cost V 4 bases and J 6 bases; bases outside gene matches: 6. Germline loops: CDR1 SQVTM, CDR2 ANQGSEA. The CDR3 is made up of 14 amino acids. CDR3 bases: TGCAGCGTTGCGGGACTAGCGGGATCGAGCGAGCAGTACTTC. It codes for CSVAGLAGSSEQYF.

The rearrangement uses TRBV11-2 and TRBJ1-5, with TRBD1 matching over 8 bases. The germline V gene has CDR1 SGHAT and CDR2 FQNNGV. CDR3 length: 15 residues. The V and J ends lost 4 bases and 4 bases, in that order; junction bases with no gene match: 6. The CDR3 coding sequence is TGTGCCAGCAGCTCCGGACAGGGCCGAAATCAGCCCCAGCATTTT. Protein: CASSSGQGRNQPQHF.

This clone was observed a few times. CDR3 nucleotides: TGTGCCAGCTCACCACCCGGGACAGACTATGGCTACACCTTC. Translated, it gives CASSPPGTDYGYTF. The chain combines TRBV18 with TRBJ1-2; 7 bases are a match to TRBD1. The CDR3 has 14 residues. V gave up 0 bases and J gave up 3 bases; unmatched junction bases: 1. Germline values: CDR1 KGHSH, CDR2 LQKENI.

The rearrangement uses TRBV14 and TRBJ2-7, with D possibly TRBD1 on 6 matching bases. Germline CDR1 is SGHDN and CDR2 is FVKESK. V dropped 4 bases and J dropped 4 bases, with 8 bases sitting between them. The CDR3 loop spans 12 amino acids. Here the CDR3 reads CASSLQGYEQYF. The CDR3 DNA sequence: TGTGCCAGCAGCCTCCAGGGGTACGAGCAGTACTTC.

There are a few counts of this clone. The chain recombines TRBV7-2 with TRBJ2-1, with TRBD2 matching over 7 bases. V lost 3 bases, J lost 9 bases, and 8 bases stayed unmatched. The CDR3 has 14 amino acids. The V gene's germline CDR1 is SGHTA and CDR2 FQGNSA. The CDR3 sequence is CASSFPGPGGEQFF. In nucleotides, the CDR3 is TGTGCCAGCAGCTTCCCCGGCCCGGGGGGTGAGCAGTTCTTC.

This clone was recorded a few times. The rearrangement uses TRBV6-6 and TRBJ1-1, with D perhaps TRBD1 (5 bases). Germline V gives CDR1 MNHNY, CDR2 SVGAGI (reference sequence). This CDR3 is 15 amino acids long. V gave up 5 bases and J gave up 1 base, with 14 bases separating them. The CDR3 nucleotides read TGTGCCAGCAGTCGTCTTGCGGGGGGGAACACTGAAGCTTTCTTT. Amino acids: CASSRLAGGNTEAFF.

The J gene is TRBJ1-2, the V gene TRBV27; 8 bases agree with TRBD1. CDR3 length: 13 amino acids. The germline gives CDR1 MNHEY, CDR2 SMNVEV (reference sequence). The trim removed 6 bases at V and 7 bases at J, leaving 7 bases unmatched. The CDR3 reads CASRLTGTGGYTF. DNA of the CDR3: TGTGCCAGCAGGCTCACCGGGACAGGTGGCTACACCTTC.

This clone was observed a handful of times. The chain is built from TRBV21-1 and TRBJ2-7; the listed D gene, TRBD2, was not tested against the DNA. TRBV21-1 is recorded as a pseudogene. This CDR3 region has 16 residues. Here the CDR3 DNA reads TGTGCCAGCACCAAACGGGGTAAACTAGCGGGATCCGAGCAGTACTTC. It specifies CASTKRGKLAGSEQYF.